These 30 T cell receptor beta chains came from one sample sequenced in a study of blood T cell repertoires in COVID-19 (dated by TCRdb to the early 2020s). The protocol used for the library was the immunoSEQ multiplex PCR assay. TCRdb provides this immuneACCESS table in a form limited to in-frame rearrangements. Some clones are lacking; in checked studies, under half of them reflect an unresolved V gene, and why the rest are absent is not known. The table for this sample lists about 210,000 clones; approximately 80% of them were counted only once. The top ten constitute around 4.7% of the sample. The sample comprised PBMCs or T cells enriched from blood (not recorded which). These receptors were collected from a man aged 30 to 39 with acute COVID-19.

The chain recombines TRBV7-3 with TRBJ2-3, with 8 bases fitting TRBD2. Trimming cost V 2 bases and J 4 bases; bases outside gene matches: 5. Germline CDR1 is SGHTA and CDR2 is FQGTGA. The CDR3 covers 15 residues. CDR3 amino acids: CASSLAGGWPDTQYF. CDR3 DNA sequence: TGTGCCAGCAGCTTAGCGGGGGGCTGGCCAGATACGCAGTATTTT.

The gene calls are TRBV27 and TRBJ2-1, with TRBD2 matching over 12 bases. V dropped 6 bases and J dropped 6; count of bases not matched to a gene: 12. CDR1 is MNHEY, CDR2 SMNVEV, per germline (reference sequence). The CDR3 is 17 residues long. The CDR3 region is CASRATSGLAGFNEQFF. CDR3 nucleotide sequence: TGTGCCAGCAGGGCAACTTCCGGACTAGCGGGGTTCAATGAGCAGTTCTTC.

In regard to this clone: Other DNA sequences from this sample encode an identical CDR3 as well. The chain links TRBV10-3 to TRBJ2-5, with D perhaps matching TRBD2 (5 bases). The CDR3 runs to 17 residues. Germline lookup yields CDR1 ENHRY and CDR2 SYGVKD. V gave up 10 bases and J gave up 3 bases, with 27 bases separating them. CDR3 sequence: CATTRVLDSKPKETQYF. DNA for the CDR3: TGTGCCACGACAAGGGTTCTGGACTCGAAGCCAAAAGAGACCCAGTACTTC.

By proportion, this clone is medium-sized. The CDR3 protein is CASSPLPGGYEQYF. The CDR3 nucleotides are TGTGCCAGCTCACCACTTCCAGGGGGATACGAGCAGTACTTC. This chain uses TRBV18 with TRBJ2-7; 7 bases fit TRBD1. This CDR3 has 14 amino acids. V was clipped by 1 base and J by 4 bases; unmatched bases: 4. CDR1 and CDR2 from the germline V gene are KGHSH and LQKENI.

The chain is built from TRBV27 and TRBJ1-4; tentative D call: TRBD1 (5 bases). From germline, CDR1 is MNHEY and CDR2 SMNVEV (reference sequence). This CDR3 has 18 amino acids. V gave up 7 bases and J gave up 3 bases, with 24 bases separating them. This CDR3 reads CASKTRGGAAGPNEKLFF. DNA for the CDR3: TGTGCCAGCAAGACTAGGGGAGGGGCCGCCGGTCCTAATGAAAAACTGTTTTTT.

The chain is built from TRBV5-1 and TRBJ1-2; the D is unclear. The CDR3 loop spans 14 amino acids. CDR1 SGHRS and CDR2 YFSETQ come from the germline V gene. Trimming left V 1 base short and J 6 bases short, with 13 bases between. The CDR3 DNA sequence: TGCGCCAGCAGCTTGTTGAGGGTGGCGGATGGCTACACCTTC. This codes for CASSLLRVADGYTF.

The chain uses TRBV28 and TRBJ1-1; D is uncertain. Trimming cost V 7 bases and J 1 base, with 10 bases left between them. CDR1 and CDR2 (germline): MDHEN, SYDVKM. This CDR3 contains 13 residues. The CDR3 nucleotides read TGTGCCAGCATTTGGGCTGGGAACACTGAAGCTTTCTTT. It codes for CASIWAGNTEAFF.

The V call is TRBV11-2, the J call TRBJ1-2; the match to TRBD1 covers 7 bases. CDR1 and CDR2 (germline): SGHAT, FQNNGV. This CDR3 is 15 amino acids long. Germline trimming cut 5 bases from V and 8 bases from J; bases unmatched to any gene: 14. The CDR3: CASSLQGSRGWGYTF. CDR3 bases: TGTGCCAGCAGCCTACAGGGGAGCAGGGGTTGGGGCTACACCTTC.

The chain employs TRBV3-1 (or the pseudogene TRBV3-2) and TRBJ1-1, with no clear D. CDR1 and CDR2 (germline): LGHDT, YNNKEL (reference sequence). This CDR3 has 13 residues. V lost 2 bases, J lost 10 bases, and 14 bases lay in between. In DNA, the CDR3 is TGTGCCAGCAGCCAACACCCTGGGCCTGGAGCTTTCTTT. This codes for CASSQHPGPGAFF.

This sequence joins TRBV11-2 and TRBJ1-4; D is perhaps TRBD1 (5 bases). This CDR3 comprises 16 residues. Germline values: CDR1 SGHAT, CDR2 FQNNGV. V lost 4 bases, J lost 0 bases, and 12 bases lay in between. This CDR3 is CASSSGQGTTNEKLFF. The CDR3 nucleotides are TGTGCCAGCAGCTCTGGCCAGGGAACAACTAATGAAAAACTGTTTTTT.

The rearrangement joins TRBV29-1 to TRBJ2-1; TRBD2 aligns across 7 bases. The V segment lost 2 bases and the J segment 3 bases; nucleotides outside the gene matches: 1. This CDR3 is built from 13 residues. Germline V CDR1 and CDR2: SQVTM, ANQGSEA. This chain's CDR3 is CSVERGVYNEQFF. CDR3 sequence (DNA): TGCAGCGTTGAACGGGGGGTCTACAATGAGCAGTTCTTC.

V and J are TRBV12-5 and TRBJ1-4; TRBD1 matches at 8 bases. V lost 0 bases and J lost 1; bases outside the gene matches: 16. The CDR3 is 21 residues long. In germline, CDR1 is LGHNT, CDR2 FRNRAP. Here the CDR3 reads CASGLVTKSQGAKGTNEKLFF. The DNA of the CDR3 is TGTGCTAGTGGTTTGGTAACTAAGAGCCAGGGGGCGAAAGGAACTAATGAAAAACTGTTTTTT.

This clone was recorded a few times. V gene TRBV6-5 combines with J gene TRBJ1-1; 10 positions agree with TRBD1. The CDR3 covers 14 residues. Unmatched junction bases numbered 6, after V lost 6 bases and J lost 5 bases. The germline V gene has CDR1 MNHEY and CDR2 SVGAGI. The CDR3 DNA is TGTGCCAGCAGAAGGACAGGGGGTGGGACTGAAGCTTTCTTT. Protein sequence: CASRRTGGGTEAFF.

This clone was recorded only once. The rearrangement joins TRBV10-1 to TRBJ2-2, with 7 bases lining up with TRBD2. The CDR3 sequence is 15 residues long. Germline loops: CDR1 WNHNN, CDR2 SYGVQD (reference sequence). Trimming at V came to 9 bases and at J to 0 bases, leaving 7 bases not matched to a gene. The CDR3 DNA reads as TGCGCCAGTAACTCGGGGGGAGCGAACACCGGGGAGCTGTTTTTT. As protein: CASNSGGANTGELFF.

The chain links TRBV3-1 (or the pseudogene TRBV3-2) to TRBJ1-6; no reliable D call. Germline V gene data show CDR1 as LGHDT and CDR2 as YNNKEL (reference sequence). This CDR3 is 18 amino acids long. V was pared by 1 base and J by 6 bases, with 19 bases between. CDR3 sequence reads: CASSQVGGTGPLNSPLHF. CDR3 in DNA: TGTGCCAGCAGCCAAGTCGGAGGCACTGGCCCTCTTAATTCACCCCTCCACTTT.

This chain links TRBV19 with TRBJ1-5, with TRBD1 matching 10 bases. The V gene's germline CDR1 is LNHDA and CDR2 SQIVND (reference sequence). V was pared by 10 bases and J by 2 bases, with 8 bases of the junction left unmatched. The CDR3 loop spans 15 amino acids. The CDR3 here is CATVDRGYGNQPQHF. The CDR3 coding sequence is TGTGCCACTGTGGACAGGGGGTACGGCAATCAGCCCCAGCATTTT.

The CDR3 nucleotides read TGTGCCAGCAGCGGAGGGAGGCTAGCGGGGGAACGGCAGTTCTTC. Translating gives CASSGGRLAGERQFF. This chain links TRBV11-2 with TRBJ2-1; 10 nucleotides match TRBD2. CDR1 and CDR2 from the germline V gene are SGHAT and FQNNGV. Trimming took 5 bases from V and 12 from J; bases not matched to a gene: 13. This CDR3 region has 15 residues.

The chain carries TRBV9 and TRBJ1-4, with unresolved D. This CDR3 comprises 12 residues. CDR1 and CDR2 (germline): SGDLS, YYNGEE. V dropped 3 bases and J dropped 5 bases, with 5 bases sitting between them. The CDR3 reads CASSGENEKLFF. As DNA, the CDR3 is TGTGCCAGCAGCGGGGAGAATGAAAAACTGTTTTTT.

The chain carries TRBV7-9 and TRBJ2-5; 7 bases agree with TRBD2. The CDR3 has 15 amino acids. The V and J ends lost 4 bases and 4 bases, in that order; junction bases with no gene match: 9. Germline loops: CDR1 SEHNR, CDR2 FQNEAQ (reference sequence). The CDR3 DNA sequence: TGTGCCAGCAGCTCCTTGGGCAGGGAGGGAGAGACCCAGTACTTC. This sequence encodes CASSSLGREGETQYF.

This chain connects TRBV28 to TRBJ1-2; 7 positions match TRBD1. There are 14 residues in the CDR3. The germline CDR1 and CDR2 sequences are MDHEN and SYDVKM. V trimming: 5 bases; J trimming: 4 bases; junction bases outside the gene matches: 7. CDR3 in amino acids: CASSITGQSYGYTF. CDR3 sequence (DNA): TGTGCCAGCAGTATCACGGGACAGAGCTATGGCTACACCTTC.

This clone has a handful of counts. The V call is TRBV19, the J call TRBJ1-2, with D maybe TRBD1 (6 bases). Trimming cost V 9 bases and J 1 base, with 21 bases left between them. This CDR3 comprises 16 residues. The germline gives CDR1 LNHDA, CDR2 SQIVND (reference sequence). CDR3 DNA: TGTGCCAGCACACAATCAACGACAGGTGTTAACTATGGCTACACCTTC. Protein product: CASTQSTTGVNYGYTF.

The chain uses TRBV4-1 and TRBJ1-5; 8 bases are a match to TRBD1. The germline V gene has CDR1 MGHRA and CDR2 YSYEKL. Trimming removed 4 bases from V and 4 bases from J; junction bases left unmatched: 9. CDR3 length: 16 residues. The CDR3 DNA is TGCGCCAGCAGCCTAGAACCAGGGACAGGTAATCAGCCCCAGCATTTT. This encodes CASSLEPGTGNQPQHF.

The chain carries TRBV7-9 and TRBJ2-7; TRBD1 is a possible D gene (6 bases). The germline V gene encodes CDR1 SEHNR and CDR2 FQNEAQ (reference sequence). The CDR3 length is 14 residues. V lost 5 bases to trimming and J lost 5 bases, with 16 bases between them. Here the CDR3 reads CASSGPQGRHEQYF. CDR3 coding DNA: TGTGCCAGCAGCGGCCCACAGGGAAGGCACGAGCAGTACTTC.

V is TRBV10-3 and J is TRBJ2-3, with 12 bases identical to TRBD2. This CDR3 is built from 15 residues. Germline V gene data show CDR1 as ENHRY and CDR2 as SYGVKD. The V and J ends lost 6 bases and 0 bases, in that order; junction bases with no gene match: 1. The CDR3 nucleotides read TGTGCCATCAGGCTAGCGGGGGGGAGCACAGATACGCAGTATTTT. Translation: CAIRLAGGSTDTQYF.

The chain is built from TRBV9 and TRBJ1-3; TRBD1 matches at 7 bases. The CDR3 is made up of 15 amino acids. CDR1 is SGDLS and CDR2 is YYNGEE in the germline V gene. The V and J ends lost 0 bases and 4 bases, in that order; junction bases with no gene match: 4. CDR3 in amino acids: CASSVEGTVGNTIYF. For the CDR3, the DNA is TGTGCCAGCAGCGTAGAGGGGACAGTCGGAAACACCATATATTTT.

The chain is built from TRBV7-9 and TRBJ1-1; 7 bases map to TRBD1. The CDR3 has 14 amino acids. V shed 5 bases and J 4 bases; nucleotides not matched to a gene: 7. Germline CDR1 is SEHNR and CDR2 is FQNEAQ (reference sequence). CDR3: CASSQDRAGTEAFF. CDR3 DNA: TGTGCCAGCAGCCAAGACAGGGCGGGCACTGAAGCTTTCTTT.

The CDR3 DNA is TGTGCCAGCCGACTAGGGACAGGGGGCGTTGCCGGGGAGCTGTTTTTT. Translated, it gives CASRLGTGGVAGELFF. The V gene is TRBV5-4, the J gene TRBJ2-2, with TRBD1 matching over 12 bases. V gave up 7 bases and J gave up 6 bases; unmatched junction bases: 10. The CDR3 totals 16 residues. Germline-derived CDR1 and CDR2 are SGHNT and YYREEE (reference sequence).

The sample holds a few counts of this clone. V and J are TRBV5-1 and TRBJ2-1; no clear D gene. Looked up from germline, CDR1 is SGHRS and CDR2 is YFSETQ. The CDR3 consists of 16 residues. The V end lost 2 bases, the J end lost 4 bases, and 16 bases lay between the germline ends. The CDR3 nucleotides are TGCGCCAGCAGCTTTACACCCTCCGACGGGTACAATGAGCAGTTCTTC. Protein: CASSFTPSDGYNEQFF. Complete variable domain (other parts from reference TRBV5-1 and TRBJ2-1): KAGVTQTPRYLIKTRGQQVTLSCSPISGHRSVSWYQQTPGQGLQFLFEYFSETQRNKGNFPGRFSGRQFSNSRSEMNVSTLELGDSALYLCASSFTPSDGYNEQFFGPGTRLTVL.

The chain links TRBV7-9 to TRBJ1-2; 7 positions match TRBD1. CDR1 and CDR2 from the germline V gene are SEHNR and FQNEAQ (reference sequence). This CDR3 spans 14 amino acids. The trim removed 5 bases at V and 8 bases at J, leaving 11 bases unmatched. The CDR3 DNA is TGTGCCAGCAGCCCGACAGGGATGTTAAACGGCTACACCTTC. Protein product: CASSPTGMLNGYTF.

J is TRBJ1-5 and V is TRBV2, with TRBD1 as a possible D gene (5 bases). The CDR3 consists of 13 residues. Trimming cost V 7 bases and J 11 bases, with 18 bases left between them. CDR1 SNHLY and CDR2 FYNNEI come from the germline V gene. CDR3 coding DNA: TGTGCCAGCACTAACGCCCCAGGGTGGGCCCAGCATTTT. Translating it yields CASTNAPGWAQHF.